The 26 T cell receptor beta chains below all came from one sample that was sequenced in a study of control samples from healthy donors and cancer patients. Measured with immunoSEQ multiplex PCR; TCRdb has only the in-frame clones, and not every one. The table records 75,000 to 95,000 clones, 90% of them present only once. Sequenced: blood. These receptors came from a woman between 18 and 30 years old in good health.

The rearrangement links TRBV4-1 to TRBJ1-5, with D unclear. Trimming removed 3 bases at V and 3 bases at J, with 9 bases between. Germline assignment: CDR1 MGHRA and CDR2 YSYEKL. The CDR3 is 14 residues long. This CDR3 reads CASSHVEINQPQHF. The CDR3, as DNA: TGCGCCAGCAGCCATGTAGAGATCAATCAGCCCCAGCATTTT.

The chain recombines TRBV6-5 with TRBJ2-3; D unresolved. Trimming took 9 bases from V and 4 from J, leaving 17 bases between them. Germline V CDR1 and CDR2: MNHEY, SVGAGI. This CDR3 comprises 14 residues. CDR3 loop: CASWKVPTADTQYF. CDR3 DNA: TGTGCCAGTTGGAAAGTCCCTACGGCAGATACGCAGTATTTT.

The V gene is TRBV5-8, the J gene TRBJ1-1, with D hard to call. The germline gives CDR1 SGHTS, CDR2 YDEGEE. Trimming stripped 1 base from V and 1 base from J, with 5 bases between. CDR3 length: 13 residues. The CDR3 DNA reads as TGTGCCAGCAGCTTGACCTGGAACACTGAAGCTTTCTTT. Translated, it gives CASSLTWNTEAFF.

The chain combines TRBV18 with TRBJ2-5; D call uncertain. Germline CDR1 is KGHSH and CDR2 is LQKENI. V was cut by 2 bases and J by 2 bases, with 9 bases left in between. This CDR3 has 14 residues. CDR3: CASSPDGTQETQYF. The CDR3 DNA reads as TGTGCCAGCTCACCAGATGGAACTCAAGAGACCCAGTACTTC. Variable domain in full (rest from reference TRBV18 and TRBJ2-5): NAGVMQNPRHLVRRRGQEARLRCSPMKGHSHVYWYRQLPEEGLKFMVYLQKENIIDESGMPKERFSAEFPKEGPSILRIQQVVRGDSAAYFCASSPDGTQETQYFGPGTRLLVL.

V usage is TRBV7-6 and J usage is TRBJ2-1; no clear D. The CDR3 loop spans 15 amino acids. CDR1 and CDR2 from the germline V gene are SGHVS and FNYEAQ. V lost 5 bases and J lost 9, with 20 bases in between. The CDR3 DNA reads TGTGCCAGCAGCCCAAAACAACAAAATAGTGGTGAGCAGTTCTTC. This sequence encodes CASSPKQQNSGEQFF.

The chain links TRBV25-1 to TRBJ2-5; perhaps TRBD2 as D (7 bases). Germline CDR1 MGHDK, CDR2 SYGVNS. V lost 7 bases, J lost 3 bases, and 21 bases lay in between. This CDR3 contains 16 residues. The CDR3 region has the DNA TGTGCCAGCAATGGAGACTGGGGGGGCGGAAAAGAGACCCAGTACTTC. It codes for CASNGDWGGGKETQYF.

The chain is built from TRBV19 and TRBJ2-7; possible D gene TRBD2, 5 bases. The CDR3 sequence is 15 residues long. Trimming took off 1 base at V and 0 bases at J, with 10 bases between the two ends. Germline V lookup: CDR1 LNHDA, CDR2 SQIVND (reference sequence). CDR3 sequence reads: CASSIVREGSYEQYF. The CDR3 coding sequence is TGTGCCAGTAGTATAGTGAGGGAAGGCTCCTACGAGCAGTACTTC.

V is TRBV4-1 and J is TRBJ2-3; 9 bases fit TRBD2. Germline trimming cut 10 bases from V and 3 bases from J; bases unmatched to any gene: 20. The CDR3 totals 18 residues. CDR1 and CDR2 from the germline V gene are MGHRA and YSYEKL. Written as DNA, the CDR3 is TGCGCCACAGAACCCGGGACTAGCAGCGATGACGGGACAGATACGCAGTATTTT. Protein product: CATEPGTSSDDGTDTQYF.

Only a few counts were recorded for this clone. The J gene is TRBJ1-4, the V gene TRBV5-1; D unclear. V was clipped by 4 bases and J by 7 bases, with 17 bases between them. Germline lookup yields CDR1 SGHRS and CDR2 YFSETQ. There are 15 residues in the CDR3. The CDR3 DNA sequence: TGCGCCAGCAGCACAACTAAGTCTGTGGGTGAAAAACTGTTTTTT. Its protein is CASSTTKSVGEKLFF.

CDR3 amino acids: CASSLSAGNGYTF. The CDR3 nucleotides are TGTGCCAGCAGCTTGTCGGCAGGGAATGGCTACACCTTC. The chain carries TRBV7-2 and TRBJ1-2; a possible D gene is TRBD1 (5 bases). CDR3 size: 13 residues. V lost 3 bases, J lost 6 bases, and 11 bases lay in between. Germline loops: CDR1 SGHTA, CDR2 FQGNSA.

The chain carries TRBV2 and TRBJ2-3; D is possibly TRBD2 (6 bases). The V gene lost 6 bases and the J gene lost 3 bases, with 16 bases spanning the gap. Looked up from germline, CDR1 is SNHLY and CDR2 is FYNNEI. The CDR3 extends over 15 amino acids. The CDR3 loop is CASRRPGLWTDTQYF. CDR3 nucleotide sequence: TGTGCCAGCAGGCGACCGGGACTGTGGACAGATACGCAGTATTTT. The full variable domain, with the rest looked up from reference TRBV2 and TRBJ2-3, is EPEVTQTPSHQVTQMGQEVILRCVPISNHLYFYWYRQILGQKVEFLVSFYNNEISEKSEIFDDQFSVERPDGSNFTLKIRSTKLEDSAMYFCASRRPGLWTDTQYFGPGTRLTVL.

The count of this clone is one. The CDR3 DNA sequence: TGCGCCAGCAGCTTGGAGGGACAGGGATTATTCTGGAATACGCAGTATTTT. Translation: CASSLEGQGLFWNTQYF. The chain couples TRBV5-1 to TRBJ2-3; TRBD1 matches 9 bases. The CDR3 is made up of 17 amino acids. Germline CDR1 is SGHRS and CDR2 is YFSETQ. Trimming cost V 0 bases and J 7 bases; bases outside gene matches: 12.

The genes are TRBV20-1 and TRBJ1-2; D gene ambiguous. Trimming shortened V by 3 bases and J by 4 bases, and 9 bases separated the two germline ends. The CDR3 has 12 amino acids. Germline V CDR1 and CDR2: DFQATT, SNEGSKA (reference sequence). Here the CDR3 DNA reads TGCAGTGCTAGTCTTAATGTCTATGGCTACACCTTC. Amino acids: CSASLNVYGYTF.

The chain has TRBV2 and TRBJ1-5; TRBD1 matches 7 bases. The CDR3 sequence is 14 residues long. Germline CDR1 reads SNHLY; CDR2 reads FYNNEI. V trimming: 5 bases; J trimming: 5 bases; junction bases outside the gene matches: 6. The CDR3 sequence: CASSSSGQHQPQHF. The CDR3 DNA follows: TGTGCCAGCAGTTCCTCGGGACAGCATCAGCCCCAGCATTTT. The full variable domain, with the rest looked up from reference TRBV2 and TRBJ1-5, is EPEVTQTPSHQVTQMGQEVILRCVPISNHLYFYWYRQILGQKVEFLVSFYNNEISEKSEIFDDQFSVERPDGSNFTLKIRSTKLEDSAMYFCASSSSGQHQPQHFGDGTRLSIL.

The rearrangement joins TRBV2 to TRBJ1-1, with D possibly being TRBD1 (5 bases). Trimming stripped 4 bases from V and 0 bases from J, with 12 bases between. CDR3 size: 15 residues. Germline V gives CDR1 SNHLY, CDR2 FYNNEI. CDR3 nucleotides: TGTGCCAGCAGTGGGGAGGGACCCATGAACACTGAAGCTTTCTTT. Translation gives CASSGEGPMNTEAFF.

This clone was seen a single time. V usage is TRBV18 and J usage is TRBJ1-2, with D maybe TRBD1 (5 bases). V dropped 1 base and J dropped 2 bases, with 14 bases sitting between them. This CDR3 is 16 amino acids long. Germline loops: CDR1 KGHSH, CDR2 LQKENI. CDR3 in DNA: TGTGCCAGCTCACCACTGAGGGACTATACCAACTATGGCTACACCTTC. This encodes CASSPLRDYTNYGYTF.

This chain uses TRBV7-8 with TRBJ1-5; 9 bases are shared with TRBD1. The CDR3 loop spans 14 amino acids. The germline gives CDR1 SGHVS, CDR2 FQNEAQ. V was pared by 5 bases and J by 5 bases, with 4 bases of the junction left unmatched. CDR3 in amino acids: CASSRTGVDQPQHF. The CDR3 region has the DNA TGTGCCAGCAGCCGGACAGGGGTGGATCAGCCCCAGCATTTT.

The rearrangement joins TRBV27 to TRBJ2-7, with TRBD2 as a possible D gene (5 bases). Germline loops: CDR1 MNHEY, CDR2 SMNVEV (reference sequence). The CDR3 is made up of 14 amino acids. With 10 bases removed from V and 5 bases from J, the gap between germline ends came to 21 bases. The CDR3 sequence is CATSREKGGNEQYF. CDR3 coding DNA: TGTGCCACTTCGAGGGAAAAAGGAGGTAACGAGCAGTACTTC.

This clone was found once. V is TRBV2 and J is TRBJ2-2, with TRBD2 matching 8 bases. V lost 6 bases to trimming and J lost 4 bases; unmatched junction nucleotides: 10. The CDR3 runs to 16 residues. Germline loops: CDR1 SNHLY, CDR2 FYNNEI. The DNA for the CDR3 is TGTGCCAGCAGAGCACCAGCGGGGGTGCTCACCGGGGAGCTGTTTTTT. This encodes CASRAPAGVLTGELFF.

This clone showed up just a few times. Other DNA sequences in this specimen translate into the identical CDR3. V usage is TRBV6-5 and J usage is TRBJ1-5; TRBD1 might be the D (5 bases). Germline V CDR1 and CDR2: MNHEY, SVGAGI. CDR3 length equals 14 residues. V was clipped by 6 bases and J by 3 bases, with 12 bases between them. The CDR3: CASSYRTPNQPQHF. CDR3 bases: TGTGCCAGCAGCTACAGGACCCCCAATCAGCCCCAGCATTTT.

The V call is TRBV6-5, the J call TRBJ1-1; D unclear. This CDR3 contains 15 residues. Trimming left V 0 bases short and J 0 bases short, with 8 bases between. Germline-derived CDR1 and CDR2 are MNHEY and SVGAGI. The CDR3 region is CASSYSRHLNTEAFF. The DNA for the CDR3 is TGTGCCAGCAGTTACTCGAGACACTTGAACACTGAAGCTTTCTTT.

This clone was observed a handful of times. V and J are TRBV5-1 and TRBJ2-7; 7 bases line up with TRBD2. Looked up from germline, CDR1 is SGHRS and CDR2 is YFSETQ. The CDR3 runs 13 residues. J was trimmed by 4 bases and V by 4 bases; bases with no gene match: 5. The CDR3 DNA follows: TGCGCCAGCAGCCCCCGGGAGGCGTACGAGCAGTACTTC. Translating gives CASSPREAYEQYF. The full variable domain, its missing parts supplied by reference TRBV5-1 and TRBJ2-7, is KAGVTQTPRYLIKTRGQQVTLSCSPISGHRSVSWYQQTPGQGLQFLFEYFSETQRNKGNFPGRFSGRQFSNSRSEMNVSTLELGDSALYLCASSPREAYEQYFGPGTRLTVT.

This clone showed up just a few times. The same CDR3 also results from other DNA sequences found in this sample. CDR3 sequence reads: CASSFADYGYTF. The CDR3 DNA sequence: TGTGCCAGCAGCTTCGCCGACTATGGCTACACCTTC. V usage is TRBV7-9 and J usage is TRBJ1-2; D is undetermined. The CDR3 contains 12 residues. Deletions cut 3 bases from V and 3 bases from J, with 5 bases between. Looked up from germline, CDR1 is SEHNR and CDR2 is FQNEAQ (reference sequence).

This chain joins TRBV5-8 and TRBJ1-2; D may be TRBD1 (5 bases). CDR3 length: 17 residues. V lost 1 base and J lost 4, with 20 bases in between. CDR1 and CDR2 (germline): SGHTS, YDEGEE. CDR3 sequence reads: CASSLKVLVGGIYGYTF. CDR3 sequence (DNA): TGTGCCAGCAGCTTGAAGGTTTTGGTCGGGGGGATCTATGGCTACACCTTC.

As regards this clone: One end of the junction varies from germline; a read error may be responsible. This sequence joins TRBV6-5 and TRBJ2-3, with 8 bases matching TRBD1. Germline CDR1 reads MNHEY; CDR2 reads SVGAGI. This CDR3 is built from 11 residues. The CDR3: CASSLMGTGDF. CDR3 DNA: TGTGCCAGCAGCCTCATGGGGACAGGAGATTTT.

The chain combines TRBV10-3 with TRBJ2-7, with D perhaps TRBD1 (6 bases). CDR3 length: 15 residues. Germline values: CDR1 ENHRY, CDR2 SYGVKD. The germline V and J ends were trimmed by 3 bases and 5 bases, with 17 bases remaining between them. The CDR3 DNA sequence: TGTGCCATCAGTGAAGGACAGTACCCGGGGAACGAGCAGTACTTC. It specifies CAISEGQYPGNEQYF.